The clone carrying this T cell receptor beta chain was counted at least ten times. This entry comes from a study of T cells after yellow fever vaccination. The length of the CDR3 is 15 residues. Germline-derived CDR1 and CDR2 are SGDLS and YYNGEE. The V end lost 4 bases, the J end lost 0 bases, and 10 bases lay between the germline ends. One entry per CDR3 protein results from TCRdb running MiXCR on the 5' RACE reads. The data contain hundreds of thousands of distinct CDR3 sequences, about 4% of them seen just once; the ten biggest clones take up just under 25%. The rearrangement links TRBV9 to TRBJ1-4, with D uncertain. The clonotype originates from a man aged 18-30 years who received the YFV17D yellow fever vaccine. The source material was PBMCs, sampled 5 days after the yellow fever booster vaccination. CDR3 residues: CASSPSVATNEKLFF. The CDR3 DNA is TGTGCCAGCAGCCCCTCAGTTGCAACTAATGAAAAACTGTTTTTT.